In this sample, the clone carrying this T cell receptor beta chain turned up a few times. Its antigen is unknown. The source of the sample is a study of beta chain features in type 1 diabetes. Notes on the study in general: In the patient group, naive, central memory and Treg TCRB repertoires seemed more alike than in the healthy donor group. At VDJ recombination sites, type 1 diabetes patients had fewer insertions and more deleted nucleotides.

The CDR3 is 15 amino acids. V was clipped by 4 bases and J by 2 bases, with 15 bases between them. The germline V gene encodes CDR1 SQVTM and CDR2 ANQGSEA. Expressed TCRB transcripts were sequenced after all isolated RNA was converted to cDNA. The repertoire was sequenced with immunoSEQ multiplex PCR; TCRdb's copy has only in-frame clones and lacks some. In the table there are 30,000 to 40,000 clones, around 64% of which are singletons. The authors took one heparinised blood draw, averaging about 120 mL, from each donor. This TCR derives from a woman in her 30s in good health. The J gene is TRBJ2-1, the V gene TRBV29-1, with D possibly TRBD2 on 6 matching bases. The material sequenced was Tregs from blood. The CDR3 region has the DNA TGCAGCGTTGGACCCTTGGCGGGAACCTACAATGAGCAGTTCTTC. It yields the protein CSVGPLAGTYNEQFF.